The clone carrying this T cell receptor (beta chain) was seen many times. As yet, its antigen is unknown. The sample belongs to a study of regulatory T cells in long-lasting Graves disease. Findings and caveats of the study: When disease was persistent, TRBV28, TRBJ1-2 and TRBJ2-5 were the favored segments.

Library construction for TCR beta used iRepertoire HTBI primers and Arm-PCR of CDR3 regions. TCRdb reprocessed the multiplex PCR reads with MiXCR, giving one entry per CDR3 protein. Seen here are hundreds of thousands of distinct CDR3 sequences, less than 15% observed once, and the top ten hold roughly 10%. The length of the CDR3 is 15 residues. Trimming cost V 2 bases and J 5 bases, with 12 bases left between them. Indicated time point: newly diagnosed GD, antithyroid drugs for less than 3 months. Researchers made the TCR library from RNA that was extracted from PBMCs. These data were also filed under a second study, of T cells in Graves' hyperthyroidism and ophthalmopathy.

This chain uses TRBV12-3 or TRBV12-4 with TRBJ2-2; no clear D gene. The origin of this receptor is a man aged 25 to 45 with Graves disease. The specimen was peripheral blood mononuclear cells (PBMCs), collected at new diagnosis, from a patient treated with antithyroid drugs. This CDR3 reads CASSLPHERTGELFF. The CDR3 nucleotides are TGTGCCAGCAGTTTACCCCATGAACGAACCGGGGAGCTGTTTTTT.